A selection of T cell receptor beta chains follows, all from one sample in a study of response to subunit inactivated influenza vaccine. TCRdb fed the RT-PCR reads into MiXCR, producing one record per CDR3 protein. The sample records a few hundred thousand distinct CDR3 sequences, 11% being singletons. The sample was PBMCs from blood, taken 35 to 45 days after vaccination. The source is a man aged 50 or older who received an inactivated influenza vaccine. The CDR3 runs from the conserved cysteine through the conserved F or W. The order of the fields is D gene, clone size, J gene, V gene, CDR3 protein, CDR3 DNA. The D gene is left open where the match is weak. Size is omitted from some rows. Given values are once, few, many or a class for expanded clones.

d_call: TRBD2; clone_size: -; j_call: TRBJ2-2; v_call: TRBV6-4; cdr3_aa: CASSDWAGEAPGELFF; cdr3_nt: TGTGCCAGCAGCGACTGGGCGGGAGAAGCCCCCGGGGAGCTGTTTTTT
d_call: -; clone_size: few; j_call: TRBJ1-5; v_call: TRBV10-3; cdr3_aa: CAIRPSSSLSNQPQHF; cdr3_nt: TGTGCCATCAGGCCGTCGTCAAGCCTAAGCAATCAGCCCCAGCATTTT
d_call: TRBD1; clone_size: -; j_call: TRBJ1-6; v_call: TRBV30; cdr3_aa: CAWSGQGSSPLHF; cdr3_nt: TGTGCCTGGAGCGGACAGGGCAGTTCACCCCTCCACTTT
d_call: TRBD2; clone_size: -; j_call: TRBJ2-1; v_call: TRBV29-1; cdr3_aa: CSVEIGLAVFGYNEQFF; cdr3_nt: TGCAGCGTTGAAATAGGGCTAGCGGTCTTCGGCTACAATGAGCAGTTCTTC
d_call: -; clone_size: few; j_call: TRBJ2-1; v_call: TRBV12-3/TRBV12-4; cdr3_aa: CASSLNEPTTDNEQFF; cdr3_nt: TGTGCCAGCAGTTTAAATGAACCAACCACTGACAATGAGCAGTTCTTC
d_call: -; clone_size: -; j_call: TRBJ2-7; v_call: TRBV12-3/TRBV12-4; cdr3_aa: CASSWDRTDYEQYF; cdr3_nt: TGTGCCAGCAGTTGGGATCGGACAGATTACGAGCAGTACTTC
d_call: TRBD2; clone_size: few; j_call: TRBJ2-2; v_call: TRBV5-1; cdr3_aa: CASSSGSSGKNTGELFF; cdr3_nt: TGCGCCAGCAGCTCGGGGTCTAGCGGGAAGAACACCGGGGAGCTGTTTTTT
d_call: TRBD1; clone_size: -; j_call: TRBJ2-1; v_call: TRBV10-3; cdr3_aa: CAISGPTGSYNEQFF; cdr3_nt: TGTGCCATCAGTGGCCCGACAGGGTCCTACAATGAGCAGTTCTTC
d_call: -; clone_size: many; j_call: TRBJ2-3; v_call: TRBV27; cdr3_aa: CASSFLRGASTDTQYF; cdr3_nt: TGTGCCAGCAGTTTCCTTCGGGGGGCGTCCACAGATACGCAGTATTTT
d_call: -; clone_size: many; j_call: TRBJ1-5; v_call: TRBV5-5; cdr3_aa: CASSEGVVGNQPQHF; cdr3_nt: TGTGCCAGCAGCGAAGGAGTGGTCGGCAATCAGCCCCAGCATTTT
d_call: TRBD2; clone_size: many; j_call: TRBJ2-4; v_call: TRBV29-1; cdr3_aa: CSALGGAAIQYF; cdr3_nt: TGCAGCGCCTTGGGAGGGGCGGCCATTCAGTACTTC
d_call: TRBD1; clone_size: many; j_call: TRBJ1-2; v_call: TRBV15; cdr3_aa: CATSMGGQGSGYTF; cdr3_nt: TGTGCCACCAGCATGGGGGGACAGGGAAGCGGCTACACCTTC
d_call: -; clone_size: -; j_call: TRBJ1-1; v_call: TRBV7-8; cdr3_aa: CASRPIRMNTEAFF; cdr3_nt: TGTGCCAGCAGGCCCATAAGGATGAACACTGAAGCTTTCTTT
d_call: -; clone_size: -; j_call: TRBJ2-1; v_call: TRBV20-1; cdr3_aa: CSARTRPYNEQFF; cdr3_nt: TGCAGTGCTAGGACTAGGCCTTACAATGAGCAGTTCTTC
d_call: -; clone_size: few; j_call: TRBJ2-7; v_call: TRBV20-1; cdr3_aa: CSARMGGYEQYF; cdr3_nt: TGCAGTGCTAGAATGGGGGGCTACGAGCAGTACTTC
d_call: -; clone_size: -; j_call: TRBJ1-1; v_call: TRBV11-2; cdr3_aa: CASSLPGVAEAFF; cdr3_nt: TGTGCCAGCAGCTTACCAGGGGTCGCTGAAGCTTTCTTT
d_call: -; clone_size: few; j_call: TRBJ2-5; v_call: TRBV20-1; cdr3_aa: CSVPGPNDFPGETQYF; cdr3_nt: TGCAGTGTCCCGGGCCCAAATGATTTCCCCGGGGAGACCCAGTACTTC
d_call: TRBD1; clone_size: few; j_call: TRBJ2-5; v_call: TRBV6-2/TRBV6-3; cdr3_aa: CASSYSLTGVKETQYF; cdr3_nt: TGTGCCAGCAGTTACTCGCTGACAGGGGTCAAAGAGACCCAGTACTTC
d_call: TRBD1; clone_size: few; j_call: TRBJ1-6; v_call: TRBV20-1; cdr3_aa: CSIKQGGDSPLHF; cdr3_nt: TGCAGTATAAAACAGGGGGGGGATTCACCCCTCCACTTT
d_call: -; clone_size: -; j_call: TRBJ2-5; v_call: TRBV14; cdr3_aa: CASSQEAASETQYF; cdr3_nt: TGTGCCAGCAGCCAAGAGGCGGCCTCGGAGACCCAGTACTTC
d_call: -; clone_size: many; j_call: TRBJ1-2; v_call: TRBV20-1; cdr3_aa: CSASRQGRGYTF; cdr3_nt: TGCAGTGCTAGCCGGCAGGGAAGGGGCTACACCTTC
d_call: -; clone_size: few; j_call: TRBJ2-3; v_call: TRBV7-9; cdr3_aa: CASSLRGDHWDTQYF; cdr3_nt: TGTGCCAGCAGCTTAAGAGGAGACCACTGGGATACGCAGTATTTT
d_call: -; clone_size: many; j_call: TRBJ2-4; v_call: TRBV20-1; cdr3_aa: CSAMDSNLKNIQYF; cdr3_nt: TGCAGTGCCATGGACAGTAATCTCAAAAACATTCAGTACTTC
d_call: -; clone_size: many; j_call: TRBJ1-1; v_call: TRBV29-1; cdr3_aa: CMGQTNTEAFF; cdr3_nt: TGCATGGGGCAGACGAACACTGAAGCTTTCTTT
d_call: TRBD1; clone_size: -; j_call: TRBJ1-2; v_call: TRBV12-3/TRBV12-4; cdr3_aa: CASSPNDRGNYGYTF; cdr3_nt: TGTGCCAGCAGTCCTAATGACAGGGGGAACTATGGCTACACCTTC
d_call: -; clone_size: -; j_call: TRBJ1-2; v_call: TRBV20-1; cdr3_aa: CSARKAGFTPNYGYTF; cdr3_nt: TGCAGTGCTAGAAAAGCGGGATTTACACCGAACTATGGCTACACCTTC
d_call: TRBD1; clone_size: -; j_call: TRBJ2-1; v_call: TRBV5-1; cdr3_aa: CASSSGQGPQFF; cdr3_nt: TGCGCCAGCAGCTCCGGACAGGGCCCGCAGTTCTTC
d_call: -; clone_size: many; j_call: TRBJ2-1; v_call: TRBV5-6; cdr3_aa: CASSLTGNLNEQFF; cdr3_nt: TGTGCCAGCAGCTTGACCGGGAACCTCAATGAGCAGTTCTTC
d_call: -; clone_size: many; j_call: TRBJ1-5; v_call: TRBV15; cdr3_aa: CATSDPNQPQHF; cdr3_nt: TGTGCCACCAGCGACCCGAATCAGCCCCAGCATTTT
d_call: -; clone_size: many; j_call: TRBJ2-4; v_call: TRBV28; cdr3_aa: CASSLPKNIQYF; cdr3_nt: TGTGCCAGCAGTTTACCCAAAAACATTCAGTACTTC
d_call: TRBD1; clone_size: many; j_call: TRBJ1-4; v_call: TRBV29-1; cdr3_aa: CSVRWGQGDEKLFF; cdr3_nt: TGCAGCGTCCGGTGGGGACAGGGAGATGAAAAACTGTTTTTT
d_call: TRBD2; clone_size: -; j_call: TRBJ2-3; v_call: TRBV12-3/TRBV12-4; cdr3_aa: CASYFGARGGDTQYF; cdr3_nt: TGTGCCAGCTACTTTGGGGCCCGGGGGGGAGATACGCAGTATTTT
d_call: -; clone_size: few; j_call: TRBJ2-1; v_call: TRBV6-2/TRBV6-3; cdr3_aa: CASSYSAGSYNEQFF; cdr3_nt: TGTGCCAGCAGTTATTCAGCCGGCTCCTACAATGAGCAGTTCTTC
d_call: -; clone_size: few; j_call: TRBJ2-1; v_call: TRBV4-2; cdr3_aa: CASSPVGGTNEQFF; cdr3_nt: TGTGCCAGCAGCCCGGTCGGGGGTACGAATGAGCAGTTCTTC
d_call: TRBD2; clone_size: -; j_call: TRBJ2-5; v_call: TRBV5-1; cdr3_aa: CASSVAGGSETQYF; cdr3_nt: TGCGCCAGCAGTGTAGCGGGAGGATCGGAGACCCAGTACTTC
d_call: TRBD1; clone_size: few; j_call: TRBJ2-7; v_call: TRBV5-1; cdr3_aa: CASSLEGAGGHEQYF; cdr3_nt: TGCGCCAGCAGCTTGGAGGGGGCAGGGGGACACGAGCAGTACTTC
d_call: TRBD1; clone_size: few; j_call: TRBJ1-4; v_call: TRBV29-1; cdr3_aa: CSAIRQGVNEKLFF; cdr3_nt: TGCAGCGCGATCCGACAGGGAGTTAATGAAAAACTGTTTTTT
d_call: -; clone_size: few; j_call: TRBJ2-1; v_call: TRBV5-6; cdr3_aa: CASSLYGPGTPYNEQFF; cdr3_nt: TGTGCCAGCAGCTTGTATGGTCCAGGGACCCCCTACAATGAGCAGTTCTTC
d_call: TRBD2; clone_size: -; j_call: TRBJ2-7; v_call: TRBV28; cdr3_aa: CASSLPGGQIITYEQYF; cdr3_nt: TGTGCCAGCAGTCTCCCGGGGGGGCAGATAATTACCTACGAGCAGTACTTC
d_call: TRBD1; clone_size: many; j_call: TRBJ1-3; v_call: TRBV19; cdr3_aa: CASQPGQGIGNTIYF; cdr3_nt: TGTGCCAGTCAACCGGGACAGGGGATCGGAAACACCATATATTTT
d_call: TRBD2; clone_size: -; j_call: TRBJ2-5; v_call: TRBV28; cdr3_aa: CASSFATSVETQYF; cdr3_nt: TGTGCCAGCAGTTTCGCTACTAGCGTGGAGACCCAGTACTTC
d_call: -; clone_size: few; j_call: TRBJ2-3; v_call: TRBV12-3/TRBV12-4; cdr3_aa: CASSFHGSRSDTQYF; cdr3_nt: TGTGCCAGCAGTTTTCATGGATCCCGCTCAGATACGCAGTATTTT